The 18 T cell receptor beta chains given below trace back to one sample, sequenced in a study of cytomegalovirus exposure and HLA in healthy donors. Primers included in the PCR were 60 Vbeta and 13 Jbeta primers. Some clones are missing from TCRdb's copy, which holds only in-frame ones; the method was immunoSEQ multiplex PCR. This table has some 130,000 clones, nearly 65% appearing once. The sequencing input was PBMCs. These receptor sequences come from a man in his forties or fifties in good health and CMV-seropositive.

V gene TRBV6-5 combines with J gene TRBJ2-5, with 8 bases that match TRBD1. This CDR3 has 15 residues. Germline CDR1 and CDR2: MNHEY and SVGAGI. V shed 6 bases and J 4 bases; nucleotides not matched to a gene: 10. For the CDR3, the DNA is TGTGCCAGCAGCCTAGCAGGGGGCGTCGGAGAGACCCAGTACTTC. Encoded protein: CASSLAGGVGETQYF.

This clone came up a few times. The J gene is TRBJ1-2, the V gene TRBV25-1; no clear D. V was clipped by 1 base and J by 3 bases, with 9 bases between them. Germline assignment: CDR1 MGHDK and CDR2 SYGVNS. The CDR3 runs to 14 residues. CDR3 region: CASSELGSHYGYTF. CDR3 bases: TGTGCCAGCAGTGAATTGGGCAGCCACTATGGCTACACCTTC.

The chain links TRBV19 to TRBJ2-1, with D possibly matching TRBD2 (5 bases). The CDR3 length is 14 residues. The germline gives CDR1 LNHDA, CDR2 SQIVND (reference sequence). V was shortened by 3 bases and J by 5 bases, with 11 bases between the two germline ends. The chain's CDR3 is CASSILTIHNEQFF. Here the CDR3 DNA reads TGTGCCAGTAGTATCCTGACTATCCACAATGAGCAGTTCTTC.

The V call is TRBV6-5, the J call TRBJ2-7; TRBD1 might be the D (7 bases). CDR3 length equals 15 residues. CDR1 and CDR2 from the germline V gene are MNHEY and SVGAGI. Deletions cut 5 bases from V and 2 bases from J, with 16 bases between. Written as DNA, the CDR3 is TGTGCCAGCAGTGGGGGGACAGTGAAAACCTACGAGCAGTACTTC. Encoded protein: CASSGGTVKTYEQYF.

This clone was seen once. This chain links TRBV7-9 with TRBJ2-1, with 12 positions matching TRBD2. The germline gives CDR1 SEHNR, CDR2 FQNEAQ (reference sequence). The CDR3 is 19 residues long. J lost 8 bases, V lost 6 bases, and 20 bases had no gene match. The CDR3 spells CASSLIPGTSGSLGDEQFF. CDR3 coding DNA: TGTGCCAGCAGTTTGATACCAGGGACTAGCGGGTCATTAGGGGATGAGCAGTTCTTC.

This clone showed up just a few times. V is TRBV9 and J is TRBJ2-7, with TRBD2 as a possible D gene (6 bases). This CDR3 is built from 14 residues. CDR1 and CDR2 from the germline V gene are SGDLS and YYNGEE. V was trimmed by 4 bases and J by 5 bases, leaving 16 bases between them. The chain's CDR3 is CASSSARGGNEQYF. The CDR3 DNA follows: TGTGCCAGCAGCAGCGCGCGGGGTGGAAACGAGCAGTACTTC.

This chain uses TRBV6-5 with TRBJ1-4; weak D call: TRBD1 (6 bases). V was clipped by 4 bases and J by 8 bases, with 17 bases between them. The germline CDR1 and CDR2 sequences are MNHEY and SVGAGI. This CDR3 is built from 15 residues. CDR3 nucleotide sequence: TGTGCCAGCAGTTTTTCGTTTGGGGGCCTAGAAAAACTGTTTTTT. Protein sequence: CASSFSFGGLEKLFF.

The gene calls are TRBV18 and TRBJ2-1; 9 nucleotides agree with TRBD1. J lost 5 bases, V lost 5 bases, and 7 bases had no gene match. The CDR3 has 15 amino acids. Per germline, CDR1 KGHSH and CDR2 LQKENI. CDR3 in DNA: TGTGCCAGCTCAGCCGGGACAGGGTCCGACAATGAGCAGTTCTTC. It translates to CASSAGTGSDNEQFF.

In this sample, this clone turned up a few times. This rearrangement joins TRBV7-2 to TRBJ2-5; 8 bases line up with TRBD1. The CDR3 runs to 15 residues. V lost 5 bases, J lost 5 bases, and 10 bases stayed unmatched. Germline CDR1 reads SGHTA; CDR2 reads FQGNSA. CDR3 coding DNA: TGTGCCAGCAGCATAAACTCAGGGGGCCCGGAGACCCAGTACTTC. Protein product: CASSINSGGPETQYF.

The chain is built from TRBV6-5 and TRBJ2-7, with 9 bases that match TRBD2. Losses at the gene ends were 0 bases for V and 6 bases for J; bases not matched to a gene: 6. From germline, CDR1 is MNHEY and CDR2 SVGAGI. This CDR3 has 15 residues. CDR3 protein: CASSYSSGLAIEQYF. The CDR3 DNA reads as TGTGCCAGCAGTTACTCGTCAGGACTAGCGATCGAGCAGTACTTC.

For the CDR3, the DNA is TGTGCCAGCAGCCCAACTTGGTCGAACACCGGGGAGCTGTTTTTT. Its protein product is CASSPTWSNTGELFF. The chain joins TRBV14 to TRBJ2-2; D unresolved. Germline lookup yields CDR1 SGHDN and CDR2 FVKESK. The CDR3 runs to 15 residues. The germline V and J ends were trimmed by 4 bases and 0 bases, with 9 bases remaining between them.

The chain employs TRBV30 and TRBJ1-1; 11 nucleotides match TRBD1. This CDR3 spans 17 amino acids. The J segment lost 1 base and the V segment lost 2 bases, leaving 9 bases of the junction unmatched. Germline CDR1 and CDR2: GTSNPN and SVGIG (reference sequence). CDR3 protein: CAWSFMDRGHTNTEAFF. In DNA form, the CDR3 reads TGTGCCTGGAGTTTTATGGACAGGGGGCATACGAACACTGAAGCTTTCTTT.

V and J are TRBV4-2 and TRBJ1-4; maybe TRBD1 (5 bases). V was clipped by 0 bases and J by 3 bases, with 8 bases between them. The CDR3 consists of 15 residues. The germline V gene encodes CDR1 LGHNA and CDR2 YNFKEQ. The CDR3 DNA reads TGTGCCAGCAGCCAAGATGGGGGGGCTAATGAAAAACTGTTTTTT. This translates into CASSQDGGANEKLFF.

The rearrangement links TRBV4-2 to TRBJ1-6, with D possibly being TRBD1 (5 bases). V shed 0 bases and J shed 11 bases, with 11 bases lying between them. The germline gives CDR1 LGHNA, CDR2 YNFKEQ. CDR3 length: 14 residues. CDR3 amino acids: CASSQEAGPPPLHF. CDR3 in DNA: TGTGCCAGCAGCCAAGAGGCAGGGCCTCCACCCCTCCACTTT.

About this clone itself: Additional DNA sequences in this sample encode the identical CDR3. The chain combines TRBV7-3 with TRBJ1-2; 9 nucleotides line up with TRBD1. This CDR3 contains 14 residues. Losses at the gene ends were 5 bases for V and 2 bases for J; bases not matched to a gene: 3. Germline loops: CDR1 SGHTA, CDR2 FQGTGA. The CDR3 DNA reads TGTGCCAGCAGCCCCGGACAGGGGAACTATGGCTACACCTTC. Encoded protein: CASSPGQGNYGYTF.

This clone showed up just a few times. The genes are TRBV10-1 and TRBJ2-1, with 11 bases fitting TRBD1. Losses at the gene ends were 5 bases for V and 6 bases for J; bases not matched to a gene: 3. The CDR3 has 14 residues. The germline V gene encodes CDR1 WNHNN and CDR2 SYGVQD (reference sequence). This chain's CDR3 is CASSPGQGVNEQFF. The CDR3 nucleotides are TGCGCCAGCAGTCCGGGACAGGGGGTCAATGAGCAGTTCTTC.

This clone was observed a handful of times. The CDR3 DNA sequence: TGTGCCAGCAAGAACGTACGGGAGACCCAGTACTTC. Translated, it gives CASKNVRETQYF. The rearrangement links TRBV6-4 to TRBJ2-5; no clear D. CDR3 length: 12 amino acids. Germline V gene lookup returns CDR1 MRHNA and CDR2 SNTAGT. The V and J ends lost 7 bases and 5 bases respectively, with 11 bases between them.

The chain employs TRBV5-4 and TRBJ2-3; 7 bases are shared with TRBD2. With 3 bases clipped from V and 1 base from J, the junction kept 5 bases outside the gene matches. Germline CDR1 is SGHNT and CDR2 is YYREEE (reference sequence). The CDR3 totals 15 residues. In DNA, the CDR3 is TGTGCCAGCAGCTGGGGGGGAGGCGGCACAGATACGCAGTATTTT. Its protein product is CASSWGGGGTDTQYF.